This T cell receptor beta chain was sequenced during a study of T cell responses to AZD1222 COVID-19 vaccine. The study, taken as a whole, reports: Donors, mostly white British, included more females; clonal diversity was possibly underestimated. Across the whole spike, CD4 TCRs peaked at regions 160-218 and 743-854. Among spike-specific TCRs, nearly half reportedly target unmutated variant regions. Spike-specific TCR breadth and depth were elevated following two AZD1222 doses.

In its sample, this clone was seen once. What it binds is unknown. From germline, CDR1 is SGHRS and CDR2 YFSETQ. V gave up 0 bases and J gave up 0 bases, with 13 bases separating them. The CDR3 totals 16 residues. The data were produced by immunoSEQ multiplex PCR, yet TCRdb's version contains in-frame clones alone and is incomplete. The sample yields fewer than 180,000 clones, 92% seen once. Material: peripheral blood, obtained 28 days after the second AZD1222 dose. V is TRBV5-1 and J is TRBJ2-7; D may be TRBD2 (7 bases). The TCR comes from an adult who received the AZD1222 COVID-19 vaccine. CDR3 bases: TGCGCCAGCAGCTTGGAGGGGGGGTTCAGCTCCTACGAGCAGTACTTC. It is translated as CASSLEGGFSSYEQYF.